A selection of T cell receptor beta chains follows, all from one sample in a study of T cell responses to AZD1222 COVID-19 vaccine. TCRdb keeps only in-frame clones here, not all; method: immunoSEQ multiplex PCR. Of 170,000 or so clones listed, about 92% are singletons. Sequencing used peripheral blood, obtained on day 0 of AZD1222 vaccination. The receptors originated from an adult in good health. Both conserved end residues are part of each CDR3. A D gene is named only where the DNA matches it firmly.

TRBV6-5 NA CASSYQDYTEAFF
TRBV4-2 NA CASSQEAERNTGELFF
TRBV19 NA CASQESGLRNTQYF
TRBV3-1/TRBV3-2 TRBD2 CASSQAGTRTGELFF
TRBV19 TRBD1 CASRQKGRGYTGELFF
TRBV5-4 NA CASRTSFTGELFF
TRBV5-1 NA CASSSCCQPQHF
TRBV9 NA CASSVGSVYTF
TRBV19 NA CASSIEGTRPFF
TRBV11-3 TRBD1 CASSLGPGQPYNEQFF
TRBV9 NA CASSLGTTDTQYF
TRBV5-4 TRBD1 CASHTGTAYNEQFF
TRBV7-3 NA CTSKSGNTGELFF
TRBV29-1 NA CSVWGDYGYTF
TRBV5-1 NA CASRTNDGYYGYTF
TRBV5-1 NA CASSLGLGFETEAFF
TRBV5-8 NA CASSLVPWETQYF
TRBV6-5 NA CASSYSSGNYGYTF
TRBV29-1 NA CSVYYSGLNTEAFF
TRBV28 NA CASSPGGRSNEKLFF
TRBV7-2 NA CASSLAGAGDEQFF
TRBV28 NA CASSPYRAGQPQHF
TRBV6-5 NA CASSYSAAGEAFF
TRBV5-1 NA CASSDWRDSEYQETQYF
TRBV4-2 TRBD1 CASSQADRGNTGELFF
TRBV5-6 NA CASRPGNYGYTF
TRBV5-6 NA CASSLTGRETQYF
TRBV6-5 TRBD1 CASSYPGTGGFTEAFF
TRBV5-1 TRBD1 CASSKQGATEAFF
TRBV3-1/TRBV3-2 NA CASSRSDTYGQYF
TRBV4-1 NA CASSFQTDYGYTF
TRBV2 TRBD1 CAGRQGFDEQFF
TRBV18 NA CASSPPDNSGTDTQYF
TRBV27 TRBD1 CASSLLVEGTGELYEQYF
TRBV10-3 TRBD1 CAISDRETQPQHF
TRBV4-1 NA CASSVAGDNQPQHF
TRBV25-1 NA CASSDPGLFGGYTF